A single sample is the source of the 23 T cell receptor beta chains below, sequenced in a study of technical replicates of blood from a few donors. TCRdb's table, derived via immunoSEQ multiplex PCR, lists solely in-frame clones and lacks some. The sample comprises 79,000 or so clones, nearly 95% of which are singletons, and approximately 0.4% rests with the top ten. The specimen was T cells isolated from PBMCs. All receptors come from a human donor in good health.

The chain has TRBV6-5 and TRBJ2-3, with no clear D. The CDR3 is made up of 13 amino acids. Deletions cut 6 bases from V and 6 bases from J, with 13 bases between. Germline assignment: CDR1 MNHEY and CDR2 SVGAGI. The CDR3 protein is CASRPRMGDTQYF. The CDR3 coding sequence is TGTGCCAGCAGGCCCCGGATGGGCGATACGCAGTATTTT.

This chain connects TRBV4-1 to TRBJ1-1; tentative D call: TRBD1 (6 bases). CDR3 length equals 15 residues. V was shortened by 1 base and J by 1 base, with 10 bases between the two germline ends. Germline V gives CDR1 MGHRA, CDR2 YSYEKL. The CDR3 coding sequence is TGCGCCAGCAGCCAAGTGACAGGAGGGAACACTGAAGCTTTCTTT. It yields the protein CASSQVTGGNTEAFF.

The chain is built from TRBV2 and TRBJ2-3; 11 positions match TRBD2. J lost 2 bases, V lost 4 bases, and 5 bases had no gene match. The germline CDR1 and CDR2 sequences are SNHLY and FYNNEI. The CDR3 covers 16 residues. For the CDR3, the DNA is TGTGCCAGCAGTGGGCGACTAGCGGGGATCACAGATACGCAGTATTTT. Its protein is CASSGRLAGITDTQYF. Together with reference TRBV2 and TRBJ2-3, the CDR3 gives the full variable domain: EPEVTQTPSHQVTQMGQEVILRCVPISNHLYFYWYRQILGQKVEFLVSFYNNEISEKSEIFDDQFSVERPDGSNFTLKIRSTKLEDSAMYFCASSGRLAGITDTQYFGPGTRLTVL.

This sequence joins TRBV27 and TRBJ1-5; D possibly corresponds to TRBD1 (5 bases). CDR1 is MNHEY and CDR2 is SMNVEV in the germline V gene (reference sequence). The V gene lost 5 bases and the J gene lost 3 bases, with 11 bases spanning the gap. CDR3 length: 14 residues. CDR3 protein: CASSMGGANQPQHF. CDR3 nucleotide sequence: TGTGCCAGCAGTATGGGAGGGGCCAATCAGCCCCAGCATTTT.

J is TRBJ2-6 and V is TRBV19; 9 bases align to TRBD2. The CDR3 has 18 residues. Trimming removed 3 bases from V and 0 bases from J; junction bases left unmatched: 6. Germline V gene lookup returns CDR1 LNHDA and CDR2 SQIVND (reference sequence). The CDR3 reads CASSMREGRSSGANVLTF. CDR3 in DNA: TGTGCCAGTAGTATGCGGGAGGGGAGAAGCTCTGGGGCCAACGTCCTGACTTTC.

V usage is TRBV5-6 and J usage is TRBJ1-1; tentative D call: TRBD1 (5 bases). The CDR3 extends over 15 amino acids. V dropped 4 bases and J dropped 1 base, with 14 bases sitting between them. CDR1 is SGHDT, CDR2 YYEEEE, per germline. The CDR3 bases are TGTGCCAGCAGCACATCCGCTGACAGGAACACTGAAGCTTTCTTT. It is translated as CASSTSADRNTEAFF.

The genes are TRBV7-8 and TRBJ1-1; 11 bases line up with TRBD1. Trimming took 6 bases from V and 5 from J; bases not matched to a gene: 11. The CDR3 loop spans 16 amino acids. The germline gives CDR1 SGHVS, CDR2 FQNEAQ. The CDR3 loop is CASRSLPGQGGTEAFF. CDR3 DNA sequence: TGTGCCAGCAGGAGCTTGCCGGGACAGGGGGGAACTGAAGCTTTCTTT.

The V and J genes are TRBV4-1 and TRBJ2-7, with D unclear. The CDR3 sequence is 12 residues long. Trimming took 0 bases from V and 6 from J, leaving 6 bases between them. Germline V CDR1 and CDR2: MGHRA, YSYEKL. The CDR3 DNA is TGCGCCAGCAGCCAAGAAGGAGTCGAGCAGTACTTC. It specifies CASSQEGVEQYF.

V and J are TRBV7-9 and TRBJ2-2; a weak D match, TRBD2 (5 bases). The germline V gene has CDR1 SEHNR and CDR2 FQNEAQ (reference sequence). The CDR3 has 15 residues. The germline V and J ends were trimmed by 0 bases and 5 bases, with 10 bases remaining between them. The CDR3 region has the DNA TGTGCCAGCAGCTTAGCGGGAGTTCATACCGGGGAGCTGTTTTTT. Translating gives CASSLAGVHTGELFF.

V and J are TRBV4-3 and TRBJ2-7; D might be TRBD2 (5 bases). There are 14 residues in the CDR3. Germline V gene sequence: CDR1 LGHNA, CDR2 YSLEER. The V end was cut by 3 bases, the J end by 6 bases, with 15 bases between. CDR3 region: CASSQAYVAGEQYF. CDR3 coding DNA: TGCGCCAGCAGCCAGGCTTATGTGGCGGGCGAGCAGTACTTC.

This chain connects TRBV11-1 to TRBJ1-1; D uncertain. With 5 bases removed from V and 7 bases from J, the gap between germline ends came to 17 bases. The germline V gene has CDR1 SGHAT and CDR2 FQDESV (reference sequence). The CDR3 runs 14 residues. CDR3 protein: CASSEIYRRSEAFF. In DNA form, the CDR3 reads TGTGCCAGCAGCGAAATTTATAGACGGAGTGAAGCTTTCTTT.

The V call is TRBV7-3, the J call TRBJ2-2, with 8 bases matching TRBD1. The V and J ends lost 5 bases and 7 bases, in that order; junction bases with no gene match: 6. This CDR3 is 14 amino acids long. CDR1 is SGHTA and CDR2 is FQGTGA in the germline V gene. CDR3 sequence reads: CASSPQGAIGELFF. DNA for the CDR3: TGTGCCAGCAGCCCTCAGGGGGCTATCGGGGAGCTGTTTTTT.

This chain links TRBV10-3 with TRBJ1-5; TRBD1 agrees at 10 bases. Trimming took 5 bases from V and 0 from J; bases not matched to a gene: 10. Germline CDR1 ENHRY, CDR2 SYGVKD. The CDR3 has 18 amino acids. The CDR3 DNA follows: TGTGCCATCAGTCAGACAGGGGGCCAGATTAATAGCAATCAGCCCCAGCATTTT. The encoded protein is CAISQTGGQINSNQPQHF.

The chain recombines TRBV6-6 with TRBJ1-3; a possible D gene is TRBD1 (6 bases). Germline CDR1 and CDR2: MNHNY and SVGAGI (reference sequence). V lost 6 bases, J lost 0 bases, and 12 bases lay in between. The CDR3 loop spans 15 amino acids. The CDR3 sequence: CASRQQGISGNTIYF. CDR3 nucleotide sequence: TGTGCCAGCAGACAACAGGGCATCTCTGGAAACACCATATATTTT.

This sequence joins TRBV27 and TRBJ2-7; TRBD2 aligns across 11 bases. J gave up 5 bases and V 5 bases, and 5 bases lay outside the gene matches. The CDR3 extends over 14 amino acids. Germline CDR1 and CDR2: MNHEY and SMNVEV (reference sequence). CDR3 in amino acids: CASSILAGGHEQYF. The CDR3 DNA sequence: TGTGCCAGCAGTATTCTAGCGGGAGGCCACGAGCAGTACTTC.

CDR3 in amino acids: CASSEGGTLYEQYF. The CDR3 region has the DNA TGTGCCAGCAGCGAGGGGGGGACACTCTACGAGCAGTACTTC. The chain joins TRBV9 to TRBJ2-7; D is possibly TRBD2 (7 bases). Germline V gives CDR1 SGDLS, CDR2 YYNGEE. V was shortened by 3 bases and J by 3 bases, with 13 bases between the two germline ends. The CDR3 is 14 amino acids. Full variable domain (missing parts from reference TRBV9 and TRBJ2-7): DSGVTQTPKHLITATGQRVTLRCSPRSGDLSVYWYQQSLDQGLQFLIQYYNGEERAKGNILERFSAQQFPDLHSELNLSSLELGDSALYFCASSEGGTLYEQYFGPGTRLTVT.

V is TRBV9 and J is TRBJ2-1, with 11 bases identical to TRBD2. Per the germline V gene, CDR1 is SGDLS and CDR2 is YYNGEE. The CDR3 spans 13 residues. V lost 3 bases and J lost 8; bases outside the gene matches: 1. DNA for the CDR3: TGTGCCAGCAGCGAGACTAGCGGGGATGAGCAGTTCTTC. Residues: CASSETSGDEQFF.

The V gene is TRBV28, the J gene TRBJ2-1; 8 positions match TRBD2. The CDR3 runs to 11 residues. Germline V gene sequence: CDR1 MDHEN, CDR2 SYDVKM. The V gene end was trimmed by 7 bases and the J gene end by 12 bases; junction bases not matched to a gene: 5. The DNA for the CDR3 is TGTGCCAGCACCGACGCGGGAGGGCAGTTCTTC. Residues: CASTDAGGQFF.

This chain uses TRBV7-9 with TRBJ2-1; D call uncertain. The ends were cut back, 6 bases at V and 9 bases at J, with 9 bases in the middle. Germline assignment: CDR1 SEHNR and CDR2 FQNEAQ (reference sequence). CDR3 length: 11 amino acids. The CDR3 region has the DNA TGTGCCAGCAGTAGAAGCCGTGAGCAGTTCTTC. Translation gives CASSRSREQFF.

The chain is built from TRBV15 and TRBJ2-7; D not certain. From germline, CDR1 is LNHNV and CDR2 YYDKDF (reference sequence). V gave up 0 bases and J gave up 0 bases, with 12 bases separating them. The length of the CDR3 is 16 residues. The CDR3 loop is CATSRDMAASSYEQYF. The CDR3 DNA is TGTGCCACCAGCAGAGATATGGCGGCGAGCTCCTACGAGCAGTACTTC.

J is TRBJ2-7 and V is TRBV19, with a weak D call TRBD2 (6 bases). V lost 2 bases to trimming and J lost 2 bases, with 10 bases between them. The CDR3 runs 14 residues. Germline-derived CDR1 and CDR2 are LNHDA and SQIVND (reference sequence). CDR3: CASSISGGTYEQYF. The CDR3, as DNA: TGTGCCAGTAGTATAAGTGGCGGGACCTACGAGCAGTACTTC.

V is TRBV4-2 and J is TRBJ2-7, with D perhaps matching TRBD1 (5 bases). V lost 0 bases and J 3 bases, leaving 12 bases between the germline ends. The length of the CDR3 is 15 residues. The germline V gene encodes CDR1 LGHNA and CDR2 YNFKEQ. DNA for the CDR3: TGTGCCAGCAGCCAAGATAGGCAGGGCGGCTACGAGCAGTACTTC. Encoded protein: CASSQDRQGGYEQYF.

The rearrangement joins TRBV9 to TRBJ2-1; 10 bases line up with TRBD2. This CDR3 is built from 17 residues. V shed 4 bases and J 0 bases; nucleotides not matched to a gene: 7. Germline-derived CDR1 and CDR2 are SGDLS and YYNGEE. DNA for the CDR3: TGTGCCAGCAGCAAACGAATAGCGGGAGGCTCCTACAATGAGCAGTTCTTC. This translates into CASSKRIAGGSYNEQFF.